The 32 T cell receptor beta chains presented below share a single source sample, sequenced in a study of T cell repertoires and Cas9 in healthy adults. Some clones are missing from TCRdb's copy, which holds only in-frame ones; the method was immunoSEQ multiplex PCR. The sample contains approximately 23,000 clones, roughly nine tenths of which appear only once. Input material: CD4+ effector T cells (CD127+, CD25-, CD137-, CD154-) from PBMCs; culture status not recorded. The receptors stem from a human donor in good health.

This chain links TRBV19 with TRBJ2-7; 10 bases match TRBD1. Germline V gives CDR1 LNHDA, CDR2 SQIVND (reference sequence). The V and J ends lost 8 bases and 1 base, in that order; junction bases with no gene match: 2. The CDR3 sequence is 13 residues long. As DNA, the CDR3 is TGTGCCAGTGGGACAGGGGAGTCCTACGAGCAGTACTTC. Protein: CASGTGESYEQYF.

The chain joins TRBV28 to TRBJ1-4, with D unclear. This CDR3 has 13 residues. The V gene lost 3 bases and the J gene lost 10 bases, with 12 bases spanning the gap. The germline V gene has CDR1 MDHEN and CDR2 SYDVKM. CDR3: CASSLGGEGKLFF. For the CDR3, the DNA is TGTGCCAGCAGTTTGGGAGGCGAAGGAAAACTGTTTTTT. Complete variable domain (other parts from reference TRBV28 and TRBJ1-4): DVKVTQSSRYLVKRTGEKVFLECVQDMDHENMFWYRQDPGLGLRLIYFSYDVKMKEKGDIPEGYSVSREKKERFSLILESASTNQTSMYLCASSLGGEGKLFFGSGTQLSVL.

V usage is TRBV25-1 and J usage is TRBJ2-3, with a tentative D call TRBD2 (5 bases). The germline gives CDR1 MGHDK, CDR2 SYGVNS. Between the trimmed V and J ends, which lost 6 bases and 7 bases, there was a span of 14 bases. The CDR3 consists of 13 residues. The CDR3: CASREDATYTQYF. The CDR3 DNA reads as TGTGCCAGCAGGGAGGACGCAACCTATACGCAGTATTTT.

Worth noting for this clone: A read error may account for a junction end that differs from germline. The chain combines TRBV7-7 with TRBJ2-5; 11 bases map to TRBD2. This CDR3 region has 16 residues. Germline-derived CDR1 and CDR2 are SSHAT and FNYEAQ (reference sequence). This CDR3 is CASSLVAGGGKETQYF. Written as DNA, the CDR3 is TGTGCTAGCAGCTTGGTAGCGGGAGGGGGGAAAGAGACCCAGTACTTC.

This chain uses TRBV19 with TRBJ2-1; D gene uncertain. V was shortened by 11 bases and J by 4 bases, with 15 bases between the two germline ends. The CDR3 is made up of 13 amino acids. The germline V gene has CDR1 LNHDA and CDR2 SQIVND (reference sequence). The CDR3 DNA reads TGTGCCTCGAACGATGGGCGATACAATGAGCAGTTCTTC. Translating gives CASNDGRYNEQFF.

The J gene is TRBJ2-3, the V gene TRBV4-3; 9 nucleotides agree with TRBD1. The germline V gene has CDR1 LGHNA and CDR2 YSLEER. The CDR3 runs 16 residues. V trimming: 3 bases; J trimming: 3 bases; junction bases outside the gene matches: 7. CDR3 amino acids: CASSQRPGQGTDTQYF. DNA for the CDR3: TGCGCCAGCAGCCAGCGACCGGGACAGGGAACAGATACGCAGTATTTT.

The gene calls are TRBV2 and TRBJ1-5, with D tentatively TRBD1 (5 bases). The V gene's germline CDR1 is SNHLY and CDR2 FYNNEI. The CDR3 totals 13 residues. Deletions cut 3 bases from V and 3 bases from J, with 6 bases between. The CDR3: CASSEGVNQPQHF. The CDR3, as DNA: TGTGCCAGCAGTGAGGGGGTCAATCAGCCCCAGCATTTT.

To note about this clone: Lacking the conserved final phenylalanine or tryptophan, this CDR3 likely reflects a read error. It is unclear where the CDR3 begins or ends on the DNA, so no DNA is shown, and the CDR3 is as TCRdb lists it. The genes are TRBV30 and TRBJ2-3. Germline assignment: CDR1 GTSNPN and CDR2 SVGIG (reference sequence). With termini counted, the CDR3 has 12 amino acids. The CDR3 protein is CAWSVSSYGATL.

This chain connects TRBV12-5 to TRBJ2-7, with a weak D call TRBD2 (6 bases). The length of the CDR3 is 17 residues. Looked up from germline, CDR1 is LGHNT and CDR2 is FRNRAP. V was clipped by 1 base and J by 6 bases, with 22 bases between them. The CDR3 region is CASGLEGLNAGWSEQYF. The DNA for the CDR3 is TGTGCTAGTGGTTTGGAGGGACTCAACGCCGGGTGGAGCGAGCAGTACTTC. The full variable domain, with the rest looked up from reference TRBV12-5 and TRBJ2-7, is DARVTQTPRHKVTEMGQEVTMRCQPILGHNTVFWYRQTMMQGLELLAYFRNRAPLDDSGMPKDRFSAEMPDATLATLKIQPSEPRDSAVYFCASGLEGLNAGWSEQYFGPGTRLTVT.

The gene calls are TRBV7-9 and TRBJ1-1; D unclear. This CDR3 has 13 residues. The germline gives CDR1 SEHNR, CDR2 FQNEAQ (reference sequence). Trimming removed 6 bases at V and 2 bases at J, with 10 bases between. In nucleotides, the CDR3 is TGTGCCAGCAGTTGGTGGGTAAACACTGAAGCTTTCTTT. It encodes CASSWWVNTEAFF. Drawing the rest from reference TRBV7-9 and TRBJ1-1, the complete variable domain is DTGVSQNPRHKITKRGQNVTFRCDPISEHNRLYWYRQTLGQGPEFLTYFQNEAQLEKSRLLSDRFSAERPKGSFSTLEIQRTEQGDSAMYLCASSWWVNTEAFFGQGTRLTVV.

V and J are TRBV5-6 and TRBJ1-2; D is ambiguous. Trimming shortened V by 1 base and J by 4 bases, and 5 bases separated the two germline ends. CDR1 and CDR2 (germline): SGHDT, YYEEEE. There are 12 residues in the CDR3. The CDR3 DNA reads TGTGCCAGCAGCTTGCGTTTCTATGGCTACACCTTC. It is translated as CASSLRFYGYTF.

This chain uses TRBV6-1 with TRBJ1-6; D ambiguous. Trimming stripped 8 bases from V and 4 bases from J, with 12 bases between. The CDR3 loop spans 14 amino acids. Germline CDR1 is MNHNS and CDR2 is SASEGT. The CDR3 DNA sequence: TGTGCCAGCTTTTACCGAGGGTATAATTCACCCCTCCACTTT. Its translation is CASFYRGYNSPLHF.

The genes are TRBV5-1 and TRBJ2-1; 12 nucleotides match TRBD1. CDR3 size: 15 residues. J lost 8 bases, V lost 2 bases, and 5 bases had no gene match. CDR1 is SGHRS, CDR2 YFSETQ, per germline. CDR3 nucleotides: TGCGCCAGCAGCTTAGGGGGACAGGGGGCCGATGAGCAGTTCTTC. Translated, it gives CASSLGGQGADEQFF.

The chain joins TRBV5-1 to TRBJ2-2; possibly TRBD1 for D (6 bases). CDR3 length: 15 amino acids. V was shortened by 0 bases and J by 7 bases, with 13 bases between the two germline ends. Germline lookup yields CDR1 SGHRS and CDR2 YFSETQ. The CDR3, as DNA: TGCGCCAGCAGCTTGGTTGTACAGGGCGGCGGGGAGCTGTTTTTT. It translates to CASSLVVQGGGELFF.

This chain's CDR3 is CASSRLDRGTDTQYF. DNA for the CDR3: TGCGCCAGCAGCCGACTCGACAGGGGCACAGATACGCAGTATTTT. This sequence joins TRBV5-1 and TRBJ2-3; TRBD1 aligns across 7 bases. The V gene end was trimmed by 4 bases and the J gene end by 1 base; junction bases not matched to a gene: 6. In germline, CDR1 is SGHRS, CDR2 YFSETQ. CDR3 size: 15 residues.

This clone was seen only a few times. The gene calls are TRBV2 and TRBJ2-7; a weak D match, TRBD2 (6 bases). Germline V gene sequence: CDR1 SNHLY, CDR2 FYNNEI. There are 12 residues in the CDR3. Trimming left V 7 bases short and J 7 bases short, with 14 bases between. CDR3 amino acids: CASNPGRGEQYF. In DNA form, the CDR3 reads TGTGCCAGCAATCCAGGGCGGGGAGAGCAGTACTTC.

This rearrangement joins TRBV6-5 to TRBJ1-5, with D unresolved. Germline V lookup: CDR1 MNHEY, CDR2 SVGAGI. Trimming removed 0 bases at V and 3 bases at J, with 6 bases between. CDR3 length: 14 residues. This CDR3 reads CASSYSNPNQPQHF. CDR3 bases: TGTGCCAGCAGTTACTCGAACCCCAATCAGCCCCAGCATTTT.

This clone was seen once. The gene calls are TRBV28 and TRBJ1-2; D remains ambiguous. Trimming shortened V by 2 bases and J by 4 bases, and 11 bases separated the two germline ends. Germline V gene data show CDR1 as MDHEN and CDR2 as SYDVKM. The CDR3 has 14 amino acids. The chain's CDR3 is CASSLPTAPYGYTF. The CDR3 nucleotides are TGTGCCAGCAGTTTACCCACAGCCCCCTATGGCTACACCTTC.

This clone was counted once. The chain links TRBV10-3 to TRBJ2-1; D not certain. Germline assignment: CDR1 ENHRY and CDR2 SYGVKD. V lost 2 bases to trimming and J lost 3 bases, with 5 bases between them. The CDR3 covers 13 residues. The CDR3 DNA sequence: TGTGCCATCAGTGAGCCCCTCTACAATGAGCAGTTCTTC. Residues: CAISEPLYNEQFF.

The chain is built from TRBV30 and TRBJ1-5; 7 positions agree with TRBD1. Unmatched junction bases numbered 4, after V lost 2 bases and J lost 0 bases. CDR1 GTSNPN and CDR2 SVGIG come from the germline V gene (reference sequence). The CDR3 runs to 15 residues. CDR3 amino acids: CAWSRDRYSNQPQHF. DNA of the CDR3: TGTGCCTGGAGTCGGGACAGATATAGCAATCAGCCCCAGCATTTT.

This chain uses TRBV10-1 with TRBJ2-5, with 7 bases lining up with TRBD1. The germline CDR1 and CDR2 sequences are WNHNN and SYGVQD (reference sequence). J gave up 5 bases and V 8 bases, and 11 bases lay outside the gene matches. CDR3 size: 14 residues. The chain's CDR3 is CASARTGSGETQYF. CDR3 coding DNA: TGCGCCAGCGCCCGGACAGGTTCCGGGGAGACCCAGTACTTC.

This clone was counted between two and nine times. The V gene is TRBV2, the J gene TRBJ2-5, with unresolved D. The V gene lost 8 bases and the J gene lost 5 bases, with 18 bases spanning the gap. There are 14 residues in the CDR3. From germline, CDR1 is SNHLY and CDR2 FYNNEI. CDR3 in amino acids: CASSRVGIAETQYF. DNA for the CDR3: TGTGCCAGCTCTAGGGTGGGAATCGCGGAGACCCAGTACTTC.

The V gene is TRBV28, the J gene TRBJ2-1; weak D call: TRBD1 (5 bases). CDR3 size: 13 residues. Germline CDR1 is MDHEN and CDR2 is SYDVKM. Trimming took off 3 bases at V and 8 bases at J, with 11 bases between the two ends. The CDR3 DNA sequence: TGTGCCAGCAGTTTGGCTGCCAGGGATGAGCAGTTCTTC. Encoded protein: CASSLAARDEQFF.

The rearrangement links TRBV19 to TRBJ2-2; tentative D call: TRBD2 (6 bases). The ends were cut back, 3 bases at V and 6 bases at J, with 20 bases in the middle. This CDR3 is built from 17 residues. Germline values: CDR1 LNHDA, CDR2 SQIVND (reference sequence). The CDR3 protein is CASSIGDPRRDPGELFF. In DNA form, the CDR3 reads TGTGCCAGTAGTATCGGCGACCCACGGCGGGACCCCGGGGAGCTGTTTTTT. The complete variable domain, with remaining parts taken from reference TRBV19 and TRBJ2-2, reads DGGITQSPKYLFRKEGQNVTLSCEQNLNHDAMYWYRQDPGQGLRLIYYSQIVNDFQKGDIAEGYSVSREKKESFPLTVTSAQKNPTAFYLCASSIGDPRRDPGELFFGEGSRLTVL.

The CDR3 spells CATGKTGTGSYEQYF. In nucleotides, the CDR3 is TGTGCCACCGGAAAAACCGGGACAGGTTCCTACGAGCAGTACTTC. V is TRBV7-8 and J is TRBJ2-7, with 8 bases aligning to TRBD1. The CDR3 is 15 amino acids. Germline values: CDR1 SGHVS, CDR2 FQNEAQ. J gave up 1 base and V 10 bases, and 12 bases lay outside the gene matches.

The J gene is TRBJ1-1, the V gene TRBV28; D ambiguous. The germline V gene has CDR1 MDHEN and CDR2 SYDVKM. The CDR3 runs 15 residues. V was clipped by 3 bases and J by 0 bases, with 11 bases between them. The CDR3: CASSFSGIMNTEAFF. CDR3 DNA: TGTGCCAGCAGTTTCAGCGGAATAATGAACACTGAAGCTTTCTTT.

The CDR3 loop is CASSEIRDEAFF. The DNA of the CDR3 is TGTGCCAGCAGTGAAATTCGGGATGAAGCTTTCTTT. The chain combines TRBV6-5 with TRBJ1-1; D remains ambiguous. CDR3 length equals 12 residues. In germline, CDR1 is MNHEY, CDR2 SVGAGI. V lost 5 bases and J lost 7, with 11 bases in between.

The chain has TRBV4-1 and TRBJ2-1, with 10 bases fitting TRBD2. The junction had 4 bases not matched to a gene; V was cut back by 0 bases and J by 8 bases. The CDR3 covers 15 residues. The germline V gene encodes CDR1 MGHRA and CDR2 YSYEKL. The CDR3 DNA reads TGCGCCAGCAGCCAAGATTCAGCGGGAGGGTATGAGCAGTTCTTC. This codes for CASSQDSAGGYEQFF.

The chain recombines TRBV28 with TRBJ1-2; D gene ambiguous. The germline V gene has CDR1 MDHEN and CDR2 SYDVKM. Trimming took 6 bases from V and 1 from J, leaving 6 bases between them. The CDR3 runs to 12 residues. CDR3 nucleotide sequence: TGTGCCAGCAGCTCCCTTAACTATGGCTACACCTTC. Amino acid sequence: CASSSLNYGYTF.

This chain uses TRBV2 with TRBJ1-5; D is ambiguous. The V gene's germline CDR1 is SNHLY and CDR2 FYNNEI. With 6 bases removed from V and 1 base from J, the gap between germline ends came to 7 bases. This CDR3 contains 13 residues. CDR3 amino acids: CASRKESNQPQHF. CDR3 sequence (DNA): TGTGCCAGCAGAAAGGAGAGCAATCAGCCCCAGCATTTT.

This clone occurred a few times. This chain connects TRBV28 to TRBJ1-3; TRBD1 aligns across 7 bases. The germline V gene encodes CDR1 MDHEN and CDR2 SYDVKM. This CDR3 is built from 15 residues. Trimming at V came to 3 bases and at J to 5 bases, leaving 7 bases not matched to a gene. The DNA for the CDR3 is TGTGCCAGCAGTTTCCTCGGGACAGTACGAAACACCATATATTTT. Translated: CASSFLGTVRNTIYF.

This clone was found once. V gene TRBV7-9 combines with J gene TRBJ1-5; D is undetermined. Trimming left V 5 bases short and J 2 bases short, with 10 bases between. Germline CDR1 reads SEHNR; CDR2 reads FQNEAQ (reference sequence). The CDR3 has 14 residues. The CDR3 coding sequence is TGTGCCAGCAGCGCCGGAAGAGGCAATCAGCCCCAGCATTTT. Its protein is CASSAGRGNQPQHF.